Reported below is one TCR beta chain. Antigen unknown. This sample was included in a study of early T cells in non-severe SARS-CoV-2 infection. General study results and limits: The VDJdb matching leaned toward anti-spike CD8 responses and overlooked private and CD4 specificities.

The protocol attached unique molecular identifiers to individual cDNA molecules. TCRdb recomputed calls from the 5' RACE reads with MiXCR, one row per CDR3 protein. The data contain roughly 50,000 distinct CDR3 sequences, over 7.5% of them seen just once; the ten biggest clones take up roughly 8.3%. CDR3 size: 15 residues. With 4 bases clipped from V and 1 base from J, the junction kept 6 bases outside the gene matches. Germline values: CDR1 SGHDN, CDR2 FVKESK. This chain links TRBV14 with TRBJ1-1; 7 bases line up with TRBD1. This receptor was identified in an adult who was a healthcare worker with PCR-confirmed SARS-CoV-2 infection or an uninfected control (not recorded which). Source material: whole blood. This chain's CDR3 is CASSPVGTANTEAFF. As DNA, the CDR3 is TGTGCCAGCAGCCCAGTCGGGACAGCGAACACTGAAGCTTTCTTT. Based on the CDR3 plus reference TRBV14 and TRBJ1-1, the full variable domain is EAGVTQFPSHSVIEKGQTVTLRCDPISGHDNLYWYRRVMGKEIKFLLHFVKESKQDESGMPNNRFLAERTGGTYSTLKVQPAELEDSGVYFCASSPVGTANTEAFFGQGTRLTVV.